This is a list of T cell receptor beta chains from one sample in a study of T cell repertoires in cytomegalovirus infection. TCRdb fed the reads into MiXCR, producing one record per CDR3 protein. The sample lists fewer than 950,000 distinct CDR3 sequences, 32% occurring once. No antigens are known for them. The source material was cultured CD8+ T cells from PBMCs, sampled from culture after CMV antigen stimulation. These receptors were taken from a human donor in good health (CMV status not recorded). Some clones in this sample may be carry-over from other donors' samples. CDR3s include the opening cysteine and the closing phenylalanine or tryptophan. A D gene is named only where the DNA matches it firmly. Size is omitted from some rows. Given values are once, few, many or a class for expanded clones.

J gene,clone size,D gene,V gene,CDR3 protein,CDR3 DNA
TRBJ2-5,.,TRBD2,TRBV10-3,CAISDPLAGGPGTQYF,TGTGCCATCAGTGACCCCCTAGCGGGGGGGCCGGGGACCCAGTACTTC
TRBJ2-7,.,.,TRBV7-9,CASSSMLPSYEQYF,TGTGCCAGCAGCTCTATGCTCCCCTCCTACGAGCAGTACTTC
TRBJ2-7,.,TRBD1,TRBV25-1,CASSVGQGEQYF,TGTGCCAGCAGTGTGGGACAGGGGGAGCAGTACTTC
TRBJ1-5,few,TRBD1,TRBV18,CASSPRDRGELGNQPQHF,TGTGCCAGCTCACCCCGGGACAGGGGAGAATTGGGCAATCAGCCCCAGCATTTT
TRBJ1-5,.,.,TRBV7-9,CASSFDTNNQPQHF,TGTGCCAGCAGCTTCGATACCAACAATCAGCCCCAGCATTTT
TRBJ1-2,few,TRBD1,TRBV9,CASLDRDYGYTF,TGTGCCAGCTTGGACAGGGACTATGGCTACACCTTC
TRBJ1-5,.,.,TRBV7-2,CASSVPDASQHF,TGTGCCAGCAGCGTACCGGACGCCTCCCAGCATTTT
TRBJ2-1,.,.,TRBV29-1,CSAGTATNEQFF,TGCAGCGCTGGGACTGCGACCAATGAGCAGTTCTTC
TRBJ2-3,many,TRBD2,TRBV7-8,CASSNPREGLDTQYF,TGTGCCAGCAGCAACCCTCGGGAGGGTTTAGATACGCAGTATTTT
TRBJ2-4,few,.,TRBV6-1,CASSQTSKNIQYF,TGTGCCAGCAGTCAGACATCCAAAAACATTCAGTACTTC
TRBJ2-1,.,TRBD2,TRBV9,CASSVEKLAGGHEQFF,TGTGCCAGCAGCGTAGAAAAGCTAGCGGGGGGGCATGAGCAGTTCTTC
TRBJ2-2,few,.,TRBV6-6,CASSFGRLGGELFF,TGTGCCAGCAGTTTCGGGAGACTTGGCGGGGAGCTGTTTTTT
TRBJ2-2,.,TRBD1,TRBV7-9,CASSLAPGQGSSGELFF,TGTGCCAGCAGCTTAGCCCCGGGACAGGGTTCTTCCGGGGAGCTGTTTTTT
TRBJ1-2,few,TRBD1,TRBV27,CASSLGTGVIYGYTF,TGTGCCAGCAGTTTAGGGACAGGGGTCATCTATGGCTACACCTTC
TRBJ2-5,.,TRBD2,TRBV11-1,CASSLLASGGRGETQYF,TGTGCCAGCAGCCTCTTGGCGAGCGGGGGGCGGGGAGAGACCCAGTACTTC
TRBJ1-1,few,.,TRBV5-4,CASSSRRVGTEAFF,TGTGCCAGCAGCTCAAGGAGGGTCGGAACTGAAGCTTTCTTT
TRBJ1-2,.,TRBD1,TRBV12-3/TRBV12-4,CASRRQGSWILPGYTF,TGTGCCAGCAGGCGACAGGGCTCCTGGATTTTACCTGGCTACACCTTC
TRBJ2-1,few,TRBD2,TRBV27,CASSSAGGAYNEQFF,TGTGCCAGCAGTTCTGCCGGGGGGGCCTACAATGAGCAGTTCTTC
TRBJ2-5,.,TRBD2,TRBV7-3,CASSLRGGDQETQYF,TGTGCCAGCAGCTTAAGGGGGGGGGACCAAGAGACCCAGTACTTC
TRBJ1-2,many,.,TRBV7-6,CASSSGTDGYTF,TGTGCCAGCAGCTCGGGGACGGATGGCTACACCTTC
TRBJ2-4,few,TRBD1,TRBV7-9,CASSSPRDRVRNIQYF,TGTGCCAGCAGCTCGCCCCGGGACAGAGTCAGAAACATTCAGTACTTC
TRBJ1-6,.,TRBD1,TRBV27,CASTPGQGTSPLHF,TGTGCCAGCACACCGGGACAGGGAACTTCACCCCTCCACTTT
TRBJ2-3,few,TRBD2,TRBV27,CASTLLAGTDTQYF,TGTGCCAGCACCCTACTAGCGGGGACAGATACGCAGTATTTT
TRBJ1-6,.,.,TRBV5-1,CASSLDDLGYNSPLHF,TGCGCCAGCAGCTTGGACGATCTTGGATATAATTCACCCCTCCACTTT
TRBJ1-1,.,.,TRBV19,CASSIQAKPDTEAFF,TGTGCCAGTAGTATTCAGGCAAAGCCAGACACTGAAGCTTTCTTT
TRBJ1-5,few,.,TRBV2,CASSEVRGATSNQPQHF,TGTGCCAGCAGTGAAGTTCGAGGGGCCACTAGCAATCAGCCCCAGCATTTT
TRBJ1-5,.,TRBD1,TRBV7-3,CASSQGQGINQSQHF,TGTGCCAGCAGCCAGGGACAGGGGATAAATCAGTCCCAGCATTTT
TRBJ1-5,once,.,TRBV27,CASSLPLRPQHF,TGTGCCAGCAGTTTGCCGTTGAGGCCCCAGCATTTT
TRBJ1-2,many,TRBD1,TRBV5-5,CASSSGGTGPNYGYTF,TGTGCCAGCAGCTCTGGAGGGACAGGGCCGAACTATGGCTACACCTTC
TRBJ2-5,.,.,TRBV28,CASNKGVRHQETQYF,TGTGCCAGTAACAAGGGGGTTAGGCACCAAGAGACCCAGTACTTC
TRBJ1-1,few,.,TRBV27,CASSLFQGANTEAFF,TGTGCCAGCTCTTTATTCCAGGGTGCGAACACTGAAGCTTTCTTT
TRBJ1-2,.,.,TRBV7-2,CASSLVDGANYGYTF,TGTGCCAGCAGCTTAGTTGACGGAGCTAACTATGGCTACACCTTC
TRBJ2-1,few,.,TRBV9,CASSGYAGPRYNEQFF,TGTGCCAGCAGCGGATACGCAGGGCCTCGATACAATGAGCAGTTCTTC
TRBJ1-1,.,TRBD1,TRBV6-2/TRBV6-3,CASRGTGQPAEAFF,TGTGCCAGCAGGGGGACAGGGCAGCCCGCTGAAGCTTTCTTT
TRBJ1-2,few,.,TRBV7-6,CASNKDSTFYGYTF,TGTGCCAGCAACAAAGACAGTACCTTCTATGGCTACACCTTC
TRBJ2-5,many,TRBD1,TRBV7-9,CASSSSGQGPTSNWETQYF,TGTGCCAGCAGCTCGTCGGGACAGGGACCCACTTCCAACTGGGAGACCCAGTACTTC
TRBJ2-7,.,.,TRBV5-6,CASSTGRGEQYF,TGTGCCAGCAGCACGGGCAGGGGCGAGCAGTACTTC
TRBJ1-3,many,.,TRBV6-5,CASSNSGTPGNTIYF,TGTGCCAGCAGTAACTCAGGGACACCTGGAAACACCATATATTTT
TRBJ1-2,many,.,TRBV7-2,CASSSPNRDPYGYTF,TGTGCCAGCAGCTCGCCAAACAGGGACCCCTATGGCTACACCTTC
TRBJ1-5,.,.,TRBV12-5,CASGAEDSPNQPQHF,TGTGCTAGTGGTGCCGAGGACAGCCCAAATCAGCCCCAGCATTTT
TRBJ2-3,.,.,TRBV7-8,CASSLAERRTDTQYF,TGTGCCAGCAGCTTAGCCGAGCGCCGCACAGATACGCAGTATTTT
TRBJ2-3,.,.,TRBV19,CASSMDLTYSTDTQYF,TGTGCCAGTAGTATGGACCTGACATACAGCACAGATACGCAGTATTTT
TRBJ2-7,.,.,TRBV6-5,CASSYPSPIQPLTGISYEQYF,TGTGCCAGCAGTTACCCGAGTCCAATACAGCCCCTTACAGGGATCTCCTACGAGCAGTACTTC
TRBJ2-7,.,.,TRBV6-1,CASSVRTAYEQYF,TGTGCCAGCAGTGTGAGGACAGCGTACGAGCAGTACTTC
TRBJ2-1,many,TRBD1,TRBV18,CASSPQGVGSYNEQFF,TGTGCCAGCTCCCCCCAGGGGGTGGGGTCCTACAATGAGCAGTTCTTC
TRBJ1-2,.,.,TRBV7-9,CASSSGRETF,TGTGCCAGCAGCTCGGGACGCGAGACCTTC
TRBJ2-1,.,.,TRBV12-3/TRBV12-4,CASSLRPEGLYNEQFF,TGTGCCAGCAGTTTACGGCCGGAAGGGCTCTACAATGAGCAGTTCTTC
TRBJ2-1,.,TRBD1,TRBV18,CASSPPGQGGYNEQFF,TGTGCCAGCTCACCACCGGGACAGGGGGGCTACAATGAGCAGTTCTTC
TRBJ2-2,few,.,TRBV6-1,CASSELRTGELFF,TGTGCCAGCAGTGAACTCCGCACCGGGGAGCTGTTTTTT
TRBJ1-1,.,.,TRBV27,CASSLSNGVAFF,TGTGCCAGCAGTTTGTCAAACGGGGTAGCTTTCTTT
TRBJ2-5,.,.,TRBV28,CASSPLRASSAGYF,TGTGCCAGCAGTCCCCTCAGGGCTAGCAGCGCCGGGTACTTC
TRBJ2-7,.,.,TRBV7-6,CASSLEQASAYEQYF,TGTGCCAGCAGCTTAGAACAGGCGTCGGCCTACGAGCAGTACTTC
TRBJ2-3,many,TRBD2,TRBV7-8,CASSSGGASTQYF,TGTGCCAGCAGCTCCGGGGGGGCCAGTACGCAGTATTTT
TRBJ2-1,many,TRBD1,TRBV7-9,CASSSMAGQGAPNEQFF,TGTGCCAGCAGCTCTATGGCGGGACAGGGGGCGCCCAATGAGCAGTTCTTC
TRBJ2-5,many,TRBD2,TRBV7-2,CASRQAGGFETQYF,TGTGCCAGCAGACAAGCGGGGGGGTTTGAGACCCAGTACTTC
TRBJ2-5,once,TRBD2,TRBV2,CASISGGAETQYF,TGTGCCAGCATCAGCGGGGGGGCAGAGACCCAGTACTTC
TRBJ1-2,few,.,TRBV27,CASSFSAEPRNGYTF,TGTGCCAGCAGTTTCTCCGCTGAGCCCCGGAATGGCTACACCTTC
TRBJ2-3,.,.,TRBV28,CASGEYTDTQYF,TGTGCTTCTGGGGAGTACACAGATACGCAGTATTTT
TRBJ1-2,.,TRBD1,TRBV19,CASKLNRGLNYGYTF,TGTGCCAGTAAACTAAACAGGGGTTTGAACTATGGCTACACCTTC